These 16 T cell receptor beta chains were all obtained from the same sample, sequenced in a study of T cells in Graves' hyperthyroidism and ophthalmopathy. It was RNA transcripts that yielded the amplified TCR beta CDR3 regions. First-round RT-PCR with HTBI primers amplified the TCR CDR3 region. TCRdb reprocessed the multiplex PCR reads with MiXCR, giving one entry per CDR3 protein. The sample lists approximately 740,000 distinct CDR3 sequences, 13% to 15% occurring once. Input material: blood. The receptor set was obtained from a woman between 18 and 30 years old with Graves' hyperthyroidism.

This clonotype has ten or more counts. The chain is built from TRBV20-1 and TRBJ2-5; D is unresolved. The CDR3 is 15 residues long. The germline V and J ends were trimmed by 0 bases and 0 bases, with 11 bases remaining between them. Germline CDR1 reads DFQATT; CDR2 reads SNEGSKA (reference sequence). The CDR3 is CSARDRVWYQETQYF. The CDR3 DNA reads as TGCAGTGCTAGAGATCGGGTGTGGTACCAAGAGACCCAGTACTTC.

This clonotype was observed a few times. The chain recombines TRBV11-2 with TRBJ2-5; 10 bases map to TRBD2. The CDR3 runs to 16 residues. CDR1 is SGHAT, CDR2 FQNNGV, per germline. V lost 4 bases and J lost 1; bases outside the gene matches: 6. In DNA form, the CDR3 reads TGTGCCAGCAGCTACGGGACTAGCGCCATCCAAGAGACCCAGTACTTC. It translates to CASSYGTSAIQETQYF.

This clonotype was detected many times. The rearrangement uses TRBV27 and TRBJ1-1; tentative D call: TRBD1 (6 bases). V was shortened by 10 bases and J by 4 bases, with 13 bases between the two germline ends. Germline CDR1 MNHEY, CDR2 SMNVEV (reference sequence). This CDR3 is 12 amino acids long. The CDR3 DNA is TGTGCCATTAGGGGGGTAGGCACTGAAGCTTTCTTT. Amino acid sequence: CAIRGVGTEAFF.

This clonotype came up many times. The chain's CDR3 is CASSPSDRAKEPQHF. CDR3 in DNA: TGTGCCAGCAGTCCCAGTGACAGGGCTAAGGAGCCCCAGCATTTT. The gene calls are TRBV6-1 and TRBJ1-5; 7 nucleotides agree with TRBD1. This CDR3 is built from 15 residues. Germline V lookup: CDR1 MNHNS, CDR2 SASEGT. Unmatched junction bases numbered 12, after V lost 5 bases and J lost 8 bases.

This chain joins TRBV5-4 and TRBJ2-5; D is uncertain. Germline V CDR1 and CDR2: SGHNT, YYREEE (reference sequence). This CDR3 spans 12 amino acids. With 4 bases removed from V and 5 bases from J, the gap between germline ends came to 9 bases. The DNA of the CDR3 is TGTGCCAGCAGCCCGGCAGAGGAGACCCAGTACTTC. Its translation is CASSPAEETQYF. Full variable domain (remainder filled in from reference TRBV5-4 and TRBJ2-5): ETGVTQSPTHLIKTRGQQVTLRCSSQSGHNTVSWYQQALGQGPQFIFQYYREEENGRGNFPPRFSGLQFPNYSSELNVNALELDDSALYLCASSPAEETQYFGPGTRLLVL.

In its sample, this clonotype was seen many times. The chain combines TRBV7-2 with TRBJ2-5, with TRBD1 matching over 9 bases. In germline, CDR1 is SGHTA, CDR2 FQGNSA. J lost 2 bases, V lost 0 bases, and 7 bases had no gene match. The CDR3 length is 17 residues. CDR3 nucleotide sequence: TGTGCCAGCAGCTTAGCACAGGGGGCGCTTACGCAAGAGACCCAGTACTTC. Translation: CASSLAQGALTQETQYF.

The rearrangement links TRBV19 to TRBJ2-7, with D maybe TRBD2 (5 bases). The CDR3 totals 14 residues. The ends were cut back, 7 bases at V and 3 bases at J, with 16 bases in the middle. The germline gives CDR1 LNHDA, CDR2 SQIVND (reference sequence). The CDR3, as DNA: TGTGCCAGTACCCGGGGTAGAGGAGACTACGAGCAGTACTTC. Translated: CASTRGRGDYEQYF.

This clonotype was counted ten times or more. The V and J genes are TRBV13 and TRBJ2-2; D might be TRBD2 (6 bases). V gave up 6 bases and J gave up 1 base, with 9 bases separating them. Germline CDR1 PRHDT, CDR2 FYEKMQ (reference sequence). The CDR3 runs to 14 residues. CDR3 protein: CASRGGVNTGELFF. Written as DNA, the CDR3 is TGTGCCAGCAGGGGCGGGGTGAACACCGGGGAGCTGTTTTTT. The whole variable domain, filled in from reference TRBV13 and TRBJ2-2, reads AAGVIQSPRHLIKEKRETATLKCYPIPRHDTVYWYQQGPGQDPQFLISFYEKMQSDKGSIPDRFSAQQFSDYHSELNMSSLELGDSALYFCASRGGVNTGELFFGEGSRLTVL.

The chain recombines TRBV27 with TRBJ1-2, with D hard to call. Germline CDR1 MNHEY, CDR2 SMNVEV (reference sequence). This CDR3 comprises 15 residues. The V and J ends lost 3 bases and 0 bases respectively, with 11 bases between them. The CDR3 coding sequence is TGTGCCAGCAGTTTTAAAGGAGGGTCTAACTATGGCTACACCTTC. It translates to CASSFKGGSNYGYTF.

This clonotype has just a few counts. The chain has TRBV14 and TRBJ2-1; D perhaps matches TRBD2 (5 bases). The DNA end favors TRBJ2-7, so the J call may be wrong. The CDR3 has 17 amino acids. Germline V gives CDR1 SGHDN, CDR2 FVKESK. The DNA of the CDR3 is TGTGCCAGCAGCCAAGGGGTCGGGAACCTAGCCTACCATGAGCAGTACTTC. Its translation: CASSQGVGNLAYHEQYF.

This clonotype occurred many times. V gene TRBV9 combines with J gene TRBJ2-1, with 14 bases identical to TRBD2. The CDR3 extends over 16 amino acids. Germline lookup yields CDR1 SGDLS and CDR2 YYNGEE. Germline trimming cut 3 bases from V and 4 bases from J; bases unmatched to any gene: 3. The DNA of the CDR3 is TGTGCCAGCAGCGCGGGGACTAGCGGGAGTTACAATGAGCAGTTCTTC. The encoded protein is CASSAGTSGSYNEQFF.

This clonotype was detected a few times. The CDR3 sequence is CSARGGSGRVATQYF. In DNA form, the CDR3 reads TGCAGTGCTAGAGGAGGTAGCGGGAGAGTCGCGACCCAGTACTTC. This chain connects TRBV20-1 to TRBJ2-5; 9 positions agree with TRBD2. Unmatched junction bases numbered 10, after V lost 1 base and J lost 7 bases. The germline CDR1 and CDR2 sequences are DFQATT and SNEGSKA (reference sequence). The CDR3 sequence is 15 residues long.

J is TRBJ1-1 and V is TRBV7-9; 8 bases map to TRBD1. Trimming took 5 bases from V and 2 from J; bases not matched to a gene: 7. CDR1 SEHNR and CDR2 FQNEAQ come from the germline V gene (reference sequence). The CDR3 spans 15 residues. The CDR3: CASSKEGQVNTEAFF. The CDR3 nucleotides read TGTGCCAGCAGCAAAGAGGGACAGGTTAACACTGAAGCTTTCTTT. The full variable domain, with the rest looked up from reference TRBV7-9 and TRBJ1-1, is DTGVSQNPRHKITKRGQNVTFRCDPISEHNRLYWYRQTLGQGPEFLTYFQNEAQLEKSRLLSDRFSAERPKGSFSTLEIQRTEQGDSAMYLCASSKEGQVNTEAFFGQGTRLTVV.

Only a few counts were recorded for this clonotype. The J gene is TRBJ1-1, the V gene TRBV19; TRBD1 matches at 8 bases. Germline V lookup: CDR1 LNHDA, CDR2 SQIVND (reference sequence). The length of the CDR3 is 15 residues. J lost 0 bases, V lost 6 bases, and 6 bases had no gene match. DNA for the CDR3: TGTGCCAGTAGGCGGGGGGACAGGATGAACACTGAAGCTTTCTTT. As protein: CASRRGDRMNTEAFF.

This clonotype was picked up many times. The chain links TRBV6-1 to TRBJ2-1; TRBD1 agrees at 8 bases. The V gene's germline CDR1 is MNHNS and CDR2 SASEGT. V dropped 5 bases and J dropped 7; count of bases not matched to a gene: 13. The CDR3 is made up of 16 amino acids. The CDR3 nucleotides read TGTGCCAGCAGTCGCCGCCGGGACAGGTTTGGGAATGAGCAGTTCTTC. Amino acid sequence: CASSRRRDRFGNEQFF.

The CDR3 protein is CASSQGVRNTGELFF. In nucleotides, the CDR3 is TGCGCCAGCAGCCAAGGTGTACGTAACACCGGGGAGCTGTTTTTT. This sequence joins TRBV4-1 and TRBJ2-2; D remains ambiguous. Per the germline V gene, CDR1 is MGHRA and CDR2 is YSYEKL. V gave up 1 base and J gave up 2 bases, with 8 bases separating them. The CDR3 has 15 amino acids.